Each of the 2 T cell receptor beta chains below was sequenced from the same sample in a study of T cell responses to AZD1222 COVID-19 vaccine. Data came from immunoSEQ multiplex PCR; TCRdb stores just in-frame clones and leaves some out. The table lists tens of thousands of clones, more than 65% of them singletons. The sequences come from peripheral blood, collected on day 0 of MenACWY control vaccination. These receptors all stem from an adult in good health.

This chain joins TRBV3-1 (or the pseudogene TRBV3-2) and TRBJ2-1, with 11 nucleotides matching TRBD2. Germline assignment: CDR1 LGHDT and CDR2 YNNKEL (reference sequence). V lost 4 bases and J lost 4; bases outside the gene matches: 6. CDR3 length: 16 residues. CDR3 DNA: TGTGCCAGCAGCCCTGGTGGACTAGCGGGTTACAATGAGCAGTTCTTC. Translating it yields CASSPGGLAGYNEQFF.

CDR3 amino acids: CASRPDRSANSPLHF. The CDR3 nucleotides are TGTGCCAGCAGACCCGACAGGAGCGCTAATTCACCCCTCCACTTT. This sequence joins TRBV5-4 and TRBJ1-6; D perhaps matches TRBD1 (6 bases). V was trimmed by 5 bases and J by 6 bases, leaving 15 bases between them. This CDR3 has 15 amino acids. Germline CDR1 SGHNT, CDR2 YYREEE (reference sequence). Full variable domain (outside the CDR3, taken from reference TRBV5-4 and TRBJ1-6): ETGVTQSPTHLIKTRGQQVTLRCSSQSGHNTVSWYQQALGQGPQFIFQYYREEENGRGNFPPRFSGLQFPNYSSELNVNALELDDSALYLCASRPDRSANSPLHFGNGTRLTVT.